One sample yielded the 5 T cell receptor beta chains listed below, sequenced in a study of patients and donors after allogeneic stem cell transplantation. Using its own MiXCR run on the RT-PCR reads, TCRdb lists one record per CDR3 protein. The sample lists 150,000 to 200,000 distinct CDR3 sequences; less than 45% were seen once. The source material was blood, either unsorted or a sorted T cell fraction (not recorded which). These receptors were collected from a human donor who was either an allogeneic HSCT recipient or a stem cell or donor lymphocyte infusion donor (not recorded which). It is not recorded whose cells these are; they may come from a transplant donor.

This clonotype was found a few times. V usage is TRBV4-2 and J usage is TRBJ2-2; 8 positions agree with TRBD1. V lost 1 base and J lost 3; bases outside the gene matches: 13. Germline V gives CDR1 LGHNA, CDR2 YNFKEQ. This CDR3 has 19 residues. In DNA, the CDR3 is TGTGCCAGCAGCCAAGTGCCGCGAGAGACAGGGGTTGACACCGGGGAGCTGTTTTTT. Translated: CASSQVPRETGVDTGELFF.

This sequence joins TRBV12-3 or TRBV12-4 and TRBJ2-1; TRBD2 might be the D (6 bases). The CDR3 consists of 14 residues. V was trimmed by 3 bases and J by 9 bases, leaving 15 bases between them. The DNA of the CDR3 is TGTGCCAGCAGTTTGGGGAGGACTGGCGGTGAGCAGTTCTTC. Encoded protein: CASSLGRTGGEQFF.

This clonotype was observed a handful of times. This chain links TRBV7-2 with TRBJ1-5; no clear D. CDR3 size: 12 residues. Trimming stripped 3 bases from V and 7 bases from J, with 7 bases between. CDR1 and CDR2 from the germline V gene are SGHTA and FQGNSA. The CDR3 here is CASSFIGQPQHF. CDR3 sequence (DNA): TGTGCCAGCAGCTTCATAGGCCAGCCCCAGCATTTT.

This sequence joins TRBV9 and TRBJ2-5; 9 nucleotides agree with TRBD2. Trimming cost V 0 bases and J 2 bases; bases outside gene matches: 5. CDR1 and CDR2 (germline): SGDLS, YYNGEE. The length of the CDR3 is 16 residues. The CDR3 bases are TGTGCCAGCAGCGTAGAGTCTCTAGCGGGACAAGAGACCCAGTACTTC. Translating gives CASSVESLAGQETQYF.

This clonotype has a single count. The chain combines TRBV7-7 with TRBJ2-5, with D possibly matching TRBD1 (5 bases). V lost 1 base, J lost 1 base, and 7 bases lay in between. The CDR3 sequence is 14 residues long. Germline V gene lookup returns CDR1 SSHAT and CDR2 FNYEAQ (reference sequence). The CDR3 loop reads CASSLDQGQETQYF. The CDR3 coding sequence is TGTGCCAGCAGCTTAGACCAGGGCCAAGAGACCCAGTACTTC.